Shown below are 18 T cell receptor beta chains from a single sample sequenced in a study of T cells in Graves' hyperthyroidism and ophthalmopathy. RNA transcripts yielded amplified TCR beta CDR3 regions. In the first-round RT-PCR of the TCR CDR3, the HTBI primer set was used. TCRdb redid the calling of the multiplex PCR reads with MiXCR, one entry per CDR3 protein. The sample includes 610,000 or so distinct CDR3 sequences, around 46% of them seen just once. Sequencing used peripheral blood or thyroid tissue (not recorded which). Source of these receptors: a woman in her late teens or twenties with Graves' hyperthyroidism.

The CDR3 sequence: CSASEAGPSTLYGYTF. As DNA, the CDR3 is TGCAGTGCTAGTGAGGCAGGCCCTTCAACCCTCTATGGCTACACCTTC. The V and J genes are TRBV20-1 and TRBJ1-2; D unclear. This CDR3 has 16 amino acids. The germline V gene encodes CDR1 DFQATT and CDR2 SNEGSKA (reference sequence). The germline V and J ends were trimmed by 3 bases and 4 bases, with 21 bases remaining between them.

Turning to this clonotype: With a much larger clone just one base away, this may be a read error. This chain uses TRBV5-5 with TRBJ2-7; 11 nucleotides match TRBD2. Germline CDR1 is SGHKS and CDR2 is YYEKEE (reference sequence). There are 15 residues in the CDR3. CDR3 nucleotides: TGTGCCAACAGCTTGTTTGGACTAGCGGGTTACGAGCAGTACTTC. Its translation: CANSLFGLAGYEQYF. Filled out from reference TRBV5-5 and TRBJ2-7, the complete variable domain reads DAGVTQSPTHLIKTRGQQVTLRCSPISGHKSVSWYQQVLGQGPQFIFQYYEKEERGRGNFPDRFSARQFPNYSSELNVNALLLGDSALYLCANSLFGLAGYEQYFGPGTRLTVT.

The chain links TRBV29-1 to TRBJ2-2; 12 nucleotides agree with TRBD1. There are 12 residues in the CDR3. Germline assignment: CDR1 SQVTM and CDR2 ANQGSEA. V shed 7 bases, J shed 11 bases, and the junction held 5 bases outside the gene matches. CDR3: CSGGQGADELFF. CDR3 nucleotide sequence: TGCAGCGGGGGACAGGGGGCTGACGAGCTGTTTTTT.

The chain carries TRBV24-1 and TRBJ2-5; a weak D match, TRBD2 (6 bases). The CDR3 is made up of 13 amino acids. Trimming took off 4 bases at V and 5 bases at J, with 10 bases between the two ends. The germline V gene has CDR1 KGHDR and CDR2 SFDVKD. The CDR3 DNA reads TGTGCCACCAGTGACGGGAGTGCCGAGACCCAGTACTTC. As protein: CATSDGSAETQYF.

This sequence joins TRBV10-2 and TRBJ1-5; 9 positions agree with TRBD1. Losses at the gene ends were 2 bases for V and 4 bases for J; bases not matched to a gene: 3. The CDR3 consists of 15 residues. Germline assignment: CDR1 WSHSY and CDR2 SAAADI. The CDR3 coding sequence is TGCGCCAGCAGTGAGGTCGGGACAGGGAATCAGCCCCAGCATTTT. This translates into CASSEVGTGNQPQHF.

This clonotype was observed at least ten times. This chain links TRBV29-1 with TRBJ2-2, with D uncertain. In germline, CDR1 is SQVTM, CDR2 ANQGSEA. The CDR3 spans 13 residues. The V and J ends lost 7 bases and 4 bases respectively, with 13 bases between them. CDR3 coding DNA: TGCAGCGCTCCCGGGCCCCTCACCGGGGAGCTGTTTTTT. Translating it yields CSAPGPLTGELFF.

Turning to this clonotype: The germline gene is not matched at one end of the junction; a read error may be the cause. The chain recombines TRBV19 with TRBJ2-2; 9 bases are a match to TRBD1. Germline V gene sequence: CDR1 LNHDA, CDR2 SQIVND (reference sequence). This CDR3 has 17 residues. The chain's CDR3 is CASSGADRGIWTGELSW. CDR3 bases: TGTGCCAGTAGTGGGGCCGACAGGGGGATTTGGACCGGGGAGCTGTCTTGG.

This clonotype was detected many times. V is TRBV27 and J is TRBJ2-5, with 10 bases that match TRBD1. The CDR3 length is 15 residues. V trimming: 3 bases; J trimming: 4 bases; junction bases outside the gene matches: 5. Germline lookup yields CDR1 MNHEY and CDR2 SMNVEV (reference sequence). The CDR3 nucleotides are TGTGCCAGCAGTTTGACAGGGGGCGCGCGAGAGACCCAGTACTTC. Protein product: CASSLTGGARETQYF.

The V and J genes are TRBV20-1 and TRBJ2-6, with 9 nucleotides matching TRBD2. The CDR3 covers 19 residues. CDR1 DFQATT and CDR2 SNEGSKA come from the germline V gene (reference sequence). V lost 0 bases to trimming and J lost 3 bases; unmatched junction nucleotides: 12. This chain's CDR3 is CSARESRTSAFGGANVLTF. The CDR3 DNA reads TGCAGTGCTAGAGAATCTAGGACTAGCGCCTTCGGTGGGGCCAACGTCCTGACTTTC.

DNA for the CDR3: TGTGCCTGGAGAAGGGGAGTTGCAACTAATGAAAAACTGTTTTTT. It encodes CAWRRGVATNEKLFF. The chain uses TRBV2 and TRBJ1-4; D is possibly TRBD1 (5 bases). Per germline, CDR1 SNHLY and CDR2 FYNNEI. Trimming took 11 bases from V and 0 from J, leaving 16 bases between them. The CDR3 contains 15 residues.

This clonotype was seen at least ten times. The chain is built from TRBV7-9 and TRBJ2-5, with a tentative D call TRBD1 (6 bases). The germline CDR1 and CDR2 sequences are SEHNR and FQNEAQ (reference sequence). The V gene lost 3 bases and the J gene lost 2 bases, with 7 bases spanning the gap. The length of the CDR3 is 13 residues. CDR3 bases: TGTGCCAGCAGCTTCGGGACACAAGAGACCCAGTACTTC. Its protein product is CASSFGTQETQYF.

Only one count was recorded for this clonotype. As the CDR3 is not closed by the conserved phenylalanine or tryptophan, this likely results from a read error. CDR3 in amino acids: CASSLVGAGHEQYL. DNA of the CDR3: TGTGCCAGCAGTTTAGTGGGAGCAGGCCACGAGCAGTACCTC. The chain uses TRBV6-4 and TRBJ2-7; tentative D call: TRBD2 (5 bases). Trimming shortened V by 5 bases and J by 5 bases, and 16 bases separated the two germline ends. This CDR3 comprises 14 residues. CDR1 MRHNA and CDR2 SNTAGT come from the germline V gene.

The genes are TRBV7-8 and TRBJ1-1; the D is unclear. Germline loops: CDR1 SGHVS, CDR2 FQNEAQ. CDR3 length: 14 amino acids. V lost 7 bases and J 3 bases, leaving 15 bases between the germline ends. CDR3 sequence (DNA): TGTGCCAGCACCTTCCTCCTGGAATACACTGAAGCTTTCTTT. It codes for CASTFLLEYTEAFF.

The rearrangement joins TRBV10-3 to TRBJ1-4, with D perhaps matching TRBD1 (5 bases). V was cut by 4 bases and J by 5 bases, with 11 bases left in between. This CDR3 comprises 14 residues. Germline CDR1 reads ENHRY; CDR2 reads SYGVKD. CDR3 nucleotides: TGTGCCATCAGTGTTCAGGGCAGAAATGAAAAACTGTTTTTT. Translated, it gives CAISVQGRNEKLFF.

The chain uses TRBV10-1 and TRBJ2-5; 7 positions match TRBD1. CDR3 size: 12 residues. The J segment lost 4 bases and the V segment lost 8 bases, leaving 4 bases of the junction unmatched. Germline V gene data show CDR1 as WNHNN and CDR2 as SYGVQD (reference sequence). This chain's CDR3 is CASGNRGETQYF. In DNA, the CDR3 is TGCGCCAGCGGTAACAGGGGAGAGACCCAGTACTTC.

This clonotype came up many times. The chain employs TRBV9 and TRBJ1-2, with D unresolved. CDR1 is SGDLS, CDR2 YYNGEE, per germline. The CDR3 loop spans 14 amino acids. Trimming stripped 4 bases from V and 4 bases from J, with 14 bases between. CDR3 sequence: CASSTKLGPYGYTF. The CDR3 coding sequence is TGTGCCAGCAGCACCAAGCTCGGGCCCTATGGCTACACCTTC.

The chain employs TRBV12-3 or TRBV12-4 and TRBJ1-3; D is undetermined. The V gene lost 4 bases and the J gene lost 3 bases, with 10 bases spanning the gap. This CDR3 contains 14 residues. The CDR3 loop is CASSSNWRGNTIYF. CDR3 bases: TGTGCCAGCAGTTCCAATTGGCGTGGAAACACCATATATTTT.

This chain joins TRBV12-3 or TRBV12-4 and TRBJ1-4; 9 positions agree with TRBD1. The CDR3 extends over 15 amino acids. The J segment lost 7 bases and the V segment lost 5 bases, leaving 8 bases of the junction unmatched. The CDR3 DNA reads TGTGCCAGCAGTCCTCGGACAGGGGTCAGTGAAAAACTGTTTTTT. Protein product: CASSPRTGVSEKLFF.